This T cell receptor beta chain was sequenced during a study of beta chain features in type 1 diabetes. Broader study findings: TCRB CDR3s from Type 1 diabetes patients were moderately but significantly shorter in all four CD4+ subsets. Within patients, naive, central memory and Treg TCRB repertoires seemed more similar than within healthy donors.

Reverse transcription of all isolated RNA meant that expressed TCRB transcripts were sequenced. The table came from immunoSEQ multiplex PCR; TCRdb's copy has only in-frame clones and leaves some out. The sample has about 160,000 clones, 7.5% to 9.5% seen once; the top ten hold under 0.65%. This clone was detected ten times or more. No antigen is known for it. One heparinised blood draw averaging around 100 mL was given by each donor. Sorting that relied on CD45RO/CCR7/CD25/CD127/CD95/CD27 yielded CD4+ naive, central memory, regulatory and stem cell-like memory cells. Per germline, CDR1 MNHEY and CDR2 SMNVEV (reference sequence). V was trimmed by 5 bases and J by 4 bases, leaving 15 bases between them. The CDR3 runs to 15 residues.

The sequenced sample was central memory CD4+ T cells from blood. The clonotype originates from a woman in her late teens or twenties with type 1 diabetes. The chain recombines TRBV27 with TRBJ2-1; TRBD2 is a possible D gene (5 bases). CDR3 loop: CASSLGLSIYNEQFF. CDR3 nucleotide sequence: TGTGCCAGCAGTCTAGGACTCTCGATATACAATGAGCAGTTCTTC.